Listed below are T cell receptor beta chains from one sample, sequenced in a study of T-cell reconstitution after alpha-beta-depleted transplantation in children. TCRdb redid the calling of the PCR reads with MiXCR, one entry per CDR3 protein. This repertoire shows 250,000 to 350,000 distinct CDR3 sequences, approximately 9.6% found once; its top ten account for 10%. This specimen was PBMCs from the stem cell graft donor, taken from the stem cell graft. These receptor sequences come from a human donor who donated a stem cell graft to a child with SCID. Both conserved end residues are part of each CDR3. The order of the fields is V gene, D gene, J gene, clone size, CDR3 DNA, CDR3 protein. The D gene is left open where the match is weak. Size is omitted from some rows. Given values are once, few, many or a class for expanded clones.

>TRBV5-1|NA|TRBJ1-6|few
TGCGCCAGCAGCTACAATTCACCCCTCCACTTT
CASSYNSPLHF
>TRBV6-1|NA|TRBJ1-4|NA
TGTGCCAGCAGTGAAGCGCCGGCTTCGGGTACTAATGAAAAACTGTTTTTT
CASSEAPASGTNEKLFF
>TRBV12-3/TRBV12-4|NA|TRBJ1-2|NA
TGTGCCAGCAGTTTACCCGGGGAGTACACCTTC
CASSLPGEYTF
>TRBV5-1|NA|TRBJ2-4|few
TGCGCCAGCAGCTTGGGCAGGGACGTTGGAATAGCCAAAAACATTCAGTACTTC
CASSLGRDVGIAKNIQYF
>TRBV5-1|NA|TRBJ2-7|few
TGCGCCAGCAGCTTGGCCTCGGGGGATACCTACGAGCAGTACTTC
CASSLASGDTYEQYF
>TRBV28|TRBD2|TRBJ2-5|NA
TGTGCCAGCAGTAAACCGGGACTAGCGACTCGAGAGACCCAGTACTTC
CASSKPGLATRETQYF
>TRBV20-1|NA|TRBJ2-1|many
TGCAGTGCTAGAGGAACCCGTGAGCAGTTCTTC
CSARGTREQFF
>TRBV5-1|NA|TRBJ2-3|NA
TGCGCCAGCAGCTTGAACGGGGATTACCCAGATACGCAGTATTTT
CASSLNGDYPDTQYF
>TRBV7-9|NA|TRBJ2-2|NA
TGTGCCAGCAACAGCCTAGCCAACACCGGGGAGCTGTTTTTT
CASNSLANTGELFF
>TRBV7-3|TRBD2|TRBJ2-3|many
TGTGCCAGCAGCGCGCGGGGGGGAGACACAGATACGCAGTATTTT
CASSARGGDTDTQYF
>TRBV4-1|TRBD2|TRBJ2-2|few
TGCGCCAGCAGCCCCTTAGCGGGGGGCGGCACCGGGGAGCTGTTTTTT
CASSPLAGGGTGELFF
>TRBV28|NA|TRBJ2-2|many
TGTGCCAGCTACAACTTGGCCGGGGAGCTGTTTTTT
CASYNLAGELFF
>TRBV12-3/TRBV12-4|NA|TRBJ1-6|NA
TGTGCCAGCAGCCCAGGACAGTATAATTCACCCCTCCACTTT
CASSPGQYNSPLHF
>TRBV27|NA|TRBJ2-1|NA
TGTGCCACCTCGGACAGCTTTGATGAGCAGTTCTTC
CATSDSFDEQFF
>TRBV5-1|NA|TRBJ2-3|few
TGCGCCAGCAGCCCCGTAGAGATCCTTTCGAGTGCAGATACGCAGTATTTT
CASSPVEILSSADTQYF
>TRBV10-3|TRBD1|TRBJ2-3|NA
TGTGCCATCAGGGAACAGGGGGAAGATACGCAGTATTTT
CAIREQGEDTQYF
>TRBV7-8|TRBD1|TRBJ2-2|NA
TGTGCCAGCAGCCCCGAGCAGGGGGCTTTATCCGGGGAGCTGTTTTTT
CASSPEQGALSGELFF
>TRBV12-3/TRBV12-4|NA|TRBJ1-5|few
TGTGCCAGCAGCAAGAGAGCCCCCAATCAGCCCCAGCATTTT
CASSKRAPNQPQHF
>TRBV20-1|NA|TRBJ2-3|few
TGCAGTGCTAGCACAGACACAGATACGCAGTATTTT
CSASTDTDTQYF
>TRBV10-1|NA|TRBJ2-3|NA
TGCGCCAGCAGCCGATCCGGGACCTTCCTTAGCACAGATACGCAGTATTTT
CASSRSGTFLSTDTQYF
>TRBV12-3/TRBV12-4|NA|TRBJ2-5|NA
TGTGCCAGCAGTTTGGACCCGCAACGCCTTCAAGAGACCCAGTACTTC
CASSLDPQRLQETQYF
>TRBV6-1|TRBD2|TRBJ2-7|few
TGTGCCAGCAGGAAGTCTCGGGGGGGAAACTACGAGCAGTACTTC
CASRKSRGGNYEQYF
>TRBV28|TRBD2|TRBJ2-3|few
TGTGCCAGCAGTTTAAAGGCGGGGGGCGGAGATACGCAGTATTTT
CASSLKAGGGDTQYF
>TRBV12-3/TRBV12-4|NA|TRBJ1-6|few
TGTGCCAGCAGGCAGTCAGGAAGCTATAATTCACCCCTCCACTTT
CASRQSGSYNSPLHF
>TRBV25-1|NA|TRBJ2-6|NA
TGTGCCAGCAGTGGACAGGCTGGGGCCAACGTCCTGACTTTC
CASSGQAGANVLTF
>TRBV2|TRBD1|TRBJ2-1|few
TGTGCCAGCAGGAGACAGGGGAGCTCCTACAATGAGCAGTTCTTC
CASRRQGSSYNEQFF
>TRBV12-3/TRBV12-4|TRBD1|TRBJ1-6|NA
TGTGCCAGCAGTTTCAGAGGGGGCAATTCACCCCTCCACTTT
CASSFRGGNSPLHF
>TRBV7-2|TRBD2|TRBJ2-7|few
TGTGCCAGCAGCCCCCTGGGGGGTAGCGGGGGAGACGAGCAGTACTTC
CASSPLGGSGGDEQYF
>TRBV12-3/TRBV12-4|NA|TRBJ2-2|many
TGTGCCAGCAGAAGAACTCCCGGGGAGCTGTTTTTT
CASRRTPGELFF
>TRBV29-1|NA|TRBJ1-2|NA
TGCAGCGTTTTGAGGGGGGGGGAAACAAGAGCTAACTATGGCTACACCTTC
CSVLRGGETRANYGYTF
>TRBV3-1|NA|TRBJ2-7|NA
TGTGCCAGCAGCCACCACGGCGTAGGACGGGGCTACGAGCAGTACTTC
CASSHHGVGRGYEQYF
>TRBV20-1|TRBD1|TRBJ2-7|few
TGCAGTGTCCGTTACCCGGGACAGCATGGGGAGCAGTACTTC
CSVRYPGQHGEQYF
>TRBV12-3/TRBV12-4|NA|TRBJ2-2|many
TGTGCCAGCAGTCCCCCTTGGGTCGGGGAGCTGTTTTTT
CASSPPWVGELFF
>TRBV11-2|NA|TRBJ2-3|few
TGTGCCAGCAGCTTGGGGTACGGCACAGATACGCAGTATTTT
CASSLGYGTDTQYF
>TRBV7-2|TRBD2|TRBJ2-7|NA
TGTGCCAGCAGCTTAGCACTAGCGGGGGGGCCACAGTACTTC
CASSLALAGGPQYF
>TRBV12-3/TRBV12-4|TRBD2|TRBJ2-1|few
TGTGCCAGCAGTTCAACTAGCGGGGGGGCCAAAGATGAGCAGTTCTTC
CASSSTSGGAKDEQFF
>TRBV12-3/TRBV12-4|NA|TRBJ1-5|few
TGTGCCAGCAGTTTGGCAGCCCGAAATCAGCCCCAGCATTTT
CASSLAARNQPQHF
>TRBV7-9|NA|TRBJ1-5|NA
TGTGCCAGCAGCTTAGCCAACAGCGATCAGCCCCAGCATTTT
CASSLANSDQPQHF
>TRBV7-3|TRBD2|TRBJ2-2|few
TGTGCCAGCAGCAGAGGGGGACTAGGAGGTACCGGGGAGCTGTTTTTT
CASSRGGLGGTGELFF
>TRBV18|TRBD1|TRBJ2-5|NA
TGTGCCAGCTCACCACCGACAGGGGTGGGGGAGACCCAGTACTTC
CASSPPTGVGETQYF
>TRBV10-3|TRBD1|TRBJ2-7|few
TGTGCCATCTGGCGGACAGGGACCTACGAGCAGTACTTC
CAIWRTGTYEQYF
>TRBV7-9|NA|TRBJ2-7|few
TGTGCCAGCAGACCGAACAGCGTTTACGAGCAGTACTTC
CASRPNSVYEQYF
>TRBV6-1|NA|TRBJ2-2|few
TGTGCCAGCAGGATAAAGGACACGTCCACCGGGGAGCTGTTTTTT
CASRIKDTSTGELFF
>TRBV29-1|TRBD2|TRBJ2-3|few
TGCAGCGTTGAAGTTTGGGAGACTAGCGGGGGGGCAGCAGATACGCAGTATTTT
CSVEVWETSGGAADTQYF
>TRBV20-1|NA|TRBJ1-1|NA
TGCAGTGCTAGAGTTATAGGCGCGATGGAGGCTGAAGCTTTCTTT
CSARVIGAMEAEAFF
>TRBV11-2|NA|TRBJ1-2|NA
TGTGCCAGCAGCCCCCCCACCTATGGCTACACCTTC
CASSPPTYGYTF
>TRBV9|NA|TRBJ2-5|NA
TGTGCCAGCAGCGTAGCCGCGGACGAGGGAGAGACCCAGTACTTC
CASSVAADEGETQYF
>TRBV4-2|TRBD2|TRBJ2-1|few
TGTGCCAGCAGCCAAGATAGGGGTGGGAGCGGGGCGAGTAATGAGCAGTTCTTC
CASSQDRGGSGASNEQFF
>TRBV5-1|NA|TRBJ2-3|many
TGCGCCAGCAGCTTGGAGGACATCCCAACCGCGGATACGCAGTATTTT
CASSLEDIPTADTQYF
>TRBV27|NA|TRBJ1-2|NA
TGTGCCAGTCGTAAAAGGGGAAGCGGGGCAGTAACTAACTATGGCTACACCTTC
CASRKRGSGAVTNYGYTF
>TRBV2|NA|TRBJ1-4|few
TGTGCCAGGAGGAAGGGAACTAATGAAAAACTGTTTTTT
CARRKGTNEKLFF
>TRBV11-2|NA|TRBJ2-2|NA
TGTGCCAGCAGCTTAGGACCGTCCTGGGAGCTGTTTTTT
CASSLGPSWELFF
>TRBV14|NA|TRBJ2-1|NA
TGTGCCAGCAGCCCGCCAGGGTCCCCCTACAATGAGCAGTTCTTC
CASSPPGSPYNEQFF
>TRBV20-1|NA|TRBJ2-7|few
TGCAGTGCTATCCTATCGGAGGGGACCGACGACTACGAGCAGTACTTC
CSAILSEGTDDYEQYF
>TRBV3-1|NA|TRBJ2-7|NA
TGTGCCAGCAGCTACCGCCCCGGGACGCAGCAACTAATCTACGAGCAGTACTTC
CASSYRPGTQQLIYEQYF
>TRBV5-1|TRBD1|TRBJ1-1|NA
TGCGCCAGCAGCAGATACAGGGGAGGTTGGAACAGTGAAGCTTTCTTT
CASSRYRGGWNSEAFF
>TRBV5-1|NA|TRBJ2-1|many
TGCGCCAGCAGCCTCCAATCCTGGGAGCAGTTCTTC
CASSLQSWEQFF